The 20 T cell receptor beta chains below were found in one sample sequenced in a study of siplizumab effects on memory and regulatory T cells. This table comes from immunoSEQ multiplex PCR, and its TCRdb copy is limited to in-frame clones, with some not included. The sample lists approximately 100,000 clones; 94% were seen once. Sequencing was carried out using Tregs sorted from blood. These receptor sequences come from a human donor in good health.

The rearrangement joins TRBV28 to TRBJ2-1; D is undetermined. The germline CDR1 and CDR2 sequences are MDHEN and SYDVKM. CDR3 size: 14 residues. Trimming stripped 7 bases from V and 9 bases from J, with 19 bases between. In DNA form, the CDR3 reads TGTGCCAGCAATCGCGGCCCTTCCTGGGGTGAGCAGTTCTTC. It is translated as CASNRGPSWGEQFF.

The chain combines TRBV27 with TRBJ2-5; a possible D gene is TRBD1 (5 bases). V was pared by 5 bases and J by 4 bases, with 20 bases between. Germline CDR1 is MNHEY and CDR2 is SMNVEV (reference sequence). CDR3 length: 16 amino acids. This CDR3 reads CASSVHIMGGAETQYF. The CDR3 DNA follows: TGTGCCAGCAGTGTTCATATAATGGGTGGGGCAGAGACCCAGTACTTC.

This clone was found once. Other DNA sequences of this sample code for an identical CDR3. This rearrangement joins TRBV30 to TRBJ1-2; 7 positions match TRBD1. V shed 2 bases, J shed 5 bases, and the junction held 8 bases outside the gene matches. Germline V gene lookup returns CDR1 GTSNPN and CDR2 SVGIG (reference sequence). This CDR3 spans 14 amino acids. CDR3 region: CAWSRDSYFYGYTF. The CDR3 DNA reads TGTGCCTGGAGTAGGGACAGCTATTTTTATGGCTACACCTTC.

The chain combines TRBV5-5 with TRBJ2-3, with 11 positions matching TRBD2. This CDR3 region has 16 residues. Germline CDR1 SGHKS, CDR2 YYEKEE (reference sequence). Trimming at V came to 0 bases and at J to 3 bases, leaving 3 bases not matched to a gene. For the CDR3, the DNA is TGTGCCAGCAGCTTGGTTACTAGCGGGAGAACAGATACGCAGTATTTT. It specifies CASSLVTSGRTDTQYF.

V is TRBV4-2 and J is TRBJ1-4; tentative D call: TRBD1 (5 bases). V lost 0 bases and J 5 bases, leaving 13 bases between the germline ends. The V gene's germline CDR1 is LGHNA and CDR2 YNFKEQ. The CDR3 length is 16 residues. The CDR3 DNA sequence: TGTGCCAGCAGCCAAGACCAGCGGGGGGGGAATGAAAAACTGTTTTTT. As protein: CASSQDQRGGNEKLFF.

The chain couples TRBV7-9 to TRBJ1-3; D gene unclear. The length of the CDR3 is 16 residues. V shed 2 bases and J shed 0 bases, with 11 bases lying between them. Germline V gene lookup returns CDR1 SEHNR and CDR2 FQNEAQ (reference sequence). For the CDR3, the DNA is TGTGCCAGCAGCTTATTTGGCGGCCCCTCTGGAAACACCATATATTTT. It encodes CASSLFGGPSGNTIYF.

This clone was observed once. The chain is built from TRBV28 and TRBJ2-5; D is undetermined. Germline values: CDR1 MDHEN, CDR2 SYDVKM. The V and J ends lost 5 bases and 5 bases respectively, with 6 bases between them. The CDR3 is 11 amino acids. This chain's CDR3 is CASSEWETQYF. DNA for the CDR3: TGTGCCAGCAGTGAATGGGAGACCCAGTACTTC. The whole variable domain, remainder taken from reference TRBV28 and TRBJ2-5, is DVKVTQSSRYLVKRTGEKVFLECVQDMDHENMFWYRQDPGLGLRLIYFSYDVKMKEKGDIPEGYSVSREKKERFSLILESASTNQTSMYLCASSEWETQYFGPGTRLLVL.

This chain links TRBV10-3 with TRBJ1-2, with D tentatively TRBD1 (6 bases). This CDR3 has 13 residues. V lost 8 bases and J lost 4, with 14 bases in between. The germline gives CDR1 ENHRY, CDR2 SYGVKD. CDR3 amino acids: CAIRPEGGYGYTF. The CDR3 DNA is TGTGCCATCCGCCCGGAAGGGGGCTATGGCTACACCTTC.

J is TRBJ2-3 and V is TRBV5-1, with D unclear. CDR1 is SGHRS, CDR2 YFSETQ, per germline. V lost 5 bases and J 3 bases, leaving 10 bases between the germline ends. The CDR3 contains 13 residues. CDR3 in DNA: TGCGCCAGCAGAAAAACGGGTACAGATACGCAGTATTTT. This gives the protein CASRKTGTDTQYF.

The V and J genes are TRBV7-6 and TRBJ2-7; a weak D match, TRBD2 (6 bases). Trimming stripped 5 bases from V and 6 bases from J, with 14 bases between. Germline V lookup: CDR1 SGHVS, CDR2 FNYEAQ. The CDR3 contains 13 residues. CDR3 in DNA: TGTGCCAGCAGCCTCCCCACTAGCCTCGAGCAGTACTTC. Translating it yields CASSLPTSLEQYF.

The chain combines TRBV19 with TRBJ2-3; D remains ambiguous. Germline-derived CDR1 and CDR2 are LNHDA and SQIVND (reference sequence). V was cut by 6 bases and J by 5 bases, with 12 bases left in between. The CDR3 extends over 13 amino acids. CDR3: CASSRAIGDTQYF. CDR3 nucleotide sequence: TGTGCCAGTAGCAGAGCCATTGGAGATACGCAGTATTTT. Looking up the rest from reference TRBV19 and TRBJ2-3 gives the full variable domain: DGGITQSPKYLFRKEGQNVTLSCEQNLNHDAMYWYRQDPGQGLRLIYYSQIVNDFQKGDIAEGYSVSREKKESFPLTVTSAQKNPTAFYLCASSRAIGDTQYFGPGTRLTVL.

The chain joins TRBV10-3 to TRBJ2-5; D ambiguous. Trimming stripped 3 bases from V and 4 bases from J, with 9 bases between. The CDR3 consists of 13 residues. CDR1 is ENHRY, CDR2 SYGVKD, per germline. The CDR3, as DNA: TGTGCCATCAGTGAACCCGGCGTAGAGACCCAGTACTTC. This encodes CAISEPGVETQYF.

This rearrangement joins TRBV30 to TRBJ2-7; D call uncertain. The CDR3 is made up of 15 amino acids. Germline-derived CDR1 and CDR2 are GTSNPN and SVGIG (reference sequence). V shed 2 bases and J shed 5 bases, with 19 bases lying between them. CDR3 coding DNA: TGTGCCTGGAGTCCCCCGGAGAGCTGGGTCCACGAGCAGTACTTC. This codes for CAWSPPESWVHEQYF.

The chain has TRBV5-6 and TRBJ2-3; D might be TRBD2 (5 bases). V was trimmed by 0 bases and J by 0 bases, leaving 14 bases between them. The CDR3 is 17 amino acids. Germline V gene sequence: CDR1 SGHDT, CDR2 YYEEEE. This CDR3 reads CASSLVSYWTSTDTQYF. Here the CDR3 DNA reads TGTGCCAGCAGCTTGGTCTCATATTGGACTAGCACAGATACGCAGTATTTT.

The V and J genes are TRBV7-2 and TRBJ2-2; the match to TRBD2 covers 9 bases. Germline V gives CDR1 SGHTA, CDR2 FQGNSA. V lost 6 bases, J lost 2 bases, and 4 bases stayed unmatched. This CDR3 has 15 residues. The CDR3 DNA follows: TGTGCCAGCAGAACACTAGCGGGCAACACCGGGGAGCTGTTTTTT. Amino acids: CASRTLAGNTGELFF. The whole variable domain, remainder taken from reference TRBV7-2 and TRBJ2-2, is GAGVSQSPSNKVTEKGKDVELRCDPISGHTALYWYRQSLGQGLEFLIYFQGNSAPDKSGLPSDRFSAERTGGSVSTLTIQRTQQEDSAVYLCASRTLAGNTGELFFGEGSRLTVL.

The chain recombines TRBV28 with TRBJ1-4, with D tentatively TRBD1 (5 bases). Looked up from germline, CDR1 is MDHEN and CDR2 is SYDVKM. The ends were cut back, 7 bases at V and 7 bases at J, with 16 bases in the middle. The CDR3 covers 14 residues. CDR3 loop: CASTLSGPVEKLFF. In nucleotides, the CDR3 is TGTGCCAGCACTCTTTCAGGGCCCGTTGAAAAACTGTTTTTT.

CDR3 DNA: TGTGCCAGCTCATCGACGATACTTTACGAGCAGTACTTC. Residues: CASSSTILYEQYF. V and J are TRBV18 and TRBJ2-7; no clear D gene. The CDR3 is 13 amino acids. The ends were cut back, 5 bases at V and 4 bases at J, with 12 bases in the middle. The germline V gene encodes CDR1 KGHSH and CDR2 LQKENI.

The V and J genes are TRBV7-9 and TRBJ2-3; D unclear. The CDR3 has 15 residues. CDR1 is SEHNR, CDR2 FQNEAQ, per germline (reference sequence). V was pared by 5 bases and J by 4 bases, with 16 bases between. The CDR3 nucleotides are TGTGCCAGCAGCCCAAGCGTCTCAGGTCCAGATACGCAGTATTTT. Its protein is CASSPSVSGPDTQYF.

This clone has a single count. The CDR3 region has the DNA TGTGCCAGCAGTTTCGGACTAGCGGGACCTAGGACGACCGGGGAGCTGTTTTTT. It translates to CASSFGLAGPRTTGELFF. The chain recombines TRBV27 with TRBJ2-2, with 12 positions matching TRBD2. This CDR3 has 18 amino acids. The V and J ends lost 3 bases and 5 bases, in that order; junction bases with no gene match: 10. Germline CDR1 is MNHEY and CDR2 is SMNVEV (reference sequence).

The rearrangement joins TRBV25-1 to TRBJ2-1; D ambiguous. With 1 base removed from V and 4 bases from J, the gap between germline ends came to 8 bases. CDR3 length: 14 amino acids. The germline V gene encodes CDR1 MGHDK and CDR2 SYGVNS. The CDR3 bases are TGTGCCAGCAGTGAATCCTCAGGTTACAATGAGCAGTTCTTC. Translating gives CASSESSGYNEQFF.